The 7 T cell receptor beta chains below were found in one sample sequenced in a study of identical twins. TCRdb processed the 5' RACE reads anew with MiXCR; each CDR3 protein has one entry. The sample has 1.5 million to 2 million distinct CDR3 sequences, 32% seen once. The sequencing sample was made of cord blood. The origin of the receptors is a newborn girl in good health.

This sequence joins TRBV20-1 and TRBJ2-7; the D gene could be TRBD1 or TRBD2 (5 bases each). Germline loops: CDR1 DFQATT, CDR2 SNEGSKA (reference sequence). Deletions cut 1 base from V and 0 bases from J, with 16 bases between. The CDR3 consists of 16 residues. CDR3: CSARALRGDSSYEQYF. CDR3 sequence (DNA): TGCAGTGCTAGAGCGCTTCGGGGCGATAGCTCCTACGAGCAGTACTTC.

This clonotype was seen a few times. The V call is TRBV3-1, the J call TRBJ2-5, with TRBD2 as a possible D gene (6 bases). V gave up 4 bases and J gave up 5 bases, with 14 bases separating them. Germline assignment: CDR1 LGHDT and CDR2 YNNKEL (reference sequence). This CDR3 has 14 residues. The CDR3 is CASSLSTSRETQYF. The CDR3 DNA is TGTGCCAGCAGCCTATCGACTAGTCGGGAGACCCAGTACTTC.

The chain combines TRBV6-1 with TRBJ1-5; weak D call: TRBD1 (5 bases). The length of the CDR3 is 13 residues. The germline V gene has CDR1 MNHNS and CDR2 SASEGT. Trimming cost V 2 bases and J 7 bases, with 9 bases left between them. CDR3 DNA: TGTGCCAGCAGTGAATTTCGGGGGCAGCCCCAGCATTTT. Encoded protein: CASSEFRGQPQHF.

This clonotype has a handful of counts. The gene calls are TRBV29-1 and TRBJ2-2; D might be TRBD2 (5 bases). Trimming took off 7 bases at V and 6 bases at J, with 12 bases between the two ends. Germline V lookup: CDR1 SQVTM, CDR2 ANQGSEA. This CDR3 region has 12 residues. The CDR3 loop reads CSALAVPGELFF. The CDR3 bases are TGCAGCGCCCTAGCAGTCCCCGGGGAGCTGTTTTTT.

The chain uses TRBV20-1 and TRBJ2-1; the match to TRBD2 covers 12 bases. Trimming removed 0 bases from V and 4 bases from J; junction bases left unmatched: 7. CDR1 and CDR2 (germline): DFQATT, SNEGSKA (reference sequence). The CDR3 consists of 17 residues. The CDR3 region has the DNA TGCAGTGCTAGAGATCTAGCGGGAGGGCCAGGGTACAATGAGCAGTTCTTC. Amino acids: CSARDLAGGPGYNEQFF.

This chain joins TRBV5-1 and TRBJ2-1; TRBD2 matches 11 bases. Unmatched junction bases numbered 11, after V lost 4 bases and J lost 2 bases. The germline V gene has CDR1 SGHRS and CDR2 YFSETQ. This CDR3 comprises 18 residues. The CDR3 nucleotides read TGCGCCAGCAGCACAGGGACTAGCGGCCCTTTCGCCTACAATGAGCAGTTCTTC. Amino acids: CASSTGTSGPFAYNEQFF.

The chain carries TRBV5-1 and TRBJ2-1; 7 bases are a match to TRBD2. The DNA end favors TRBJ2-7, so the J call may be wrong. The CDR3 length is 14 residues. Germline V gene lookup returns CDR1 SGHRS and CDR2 YFSETQ. The CDR3 nucleotides are TGCGCCAGCAGCTTGGTTACTAGCGTTAATGAGCAGTACTTC. Residues: CASSLVTSVNEQYF.